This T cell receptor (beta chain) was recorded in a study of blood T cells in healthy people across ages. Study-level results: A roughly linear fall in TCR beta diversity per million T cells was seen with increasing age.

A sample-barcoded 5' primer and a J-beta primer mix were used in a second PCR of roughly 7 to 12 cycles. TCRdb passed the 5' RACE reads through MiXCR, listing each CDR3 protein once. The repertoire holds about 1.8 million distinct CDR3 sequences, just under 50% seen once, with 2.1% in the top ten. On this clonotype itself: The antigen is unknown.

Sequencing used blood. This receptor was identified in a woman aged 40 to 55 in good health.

The CDR3 reads CSVSGEGSNQPQHF. The CDR3 DNA reads TGCAGCGTTTCCGGGGAGGGAAGCAATCAGCCCCAGCATTTT. The chain uses TRBV29-1 and TRBJ1-5; D is uncertain. In germline, CDR1 is SQVTM, CDR2 ANQGSEA. Trimming pared 5 bases from V and 1 base from J, leaving 12 bases between. The CDR3 is made up of 14 amino acids.